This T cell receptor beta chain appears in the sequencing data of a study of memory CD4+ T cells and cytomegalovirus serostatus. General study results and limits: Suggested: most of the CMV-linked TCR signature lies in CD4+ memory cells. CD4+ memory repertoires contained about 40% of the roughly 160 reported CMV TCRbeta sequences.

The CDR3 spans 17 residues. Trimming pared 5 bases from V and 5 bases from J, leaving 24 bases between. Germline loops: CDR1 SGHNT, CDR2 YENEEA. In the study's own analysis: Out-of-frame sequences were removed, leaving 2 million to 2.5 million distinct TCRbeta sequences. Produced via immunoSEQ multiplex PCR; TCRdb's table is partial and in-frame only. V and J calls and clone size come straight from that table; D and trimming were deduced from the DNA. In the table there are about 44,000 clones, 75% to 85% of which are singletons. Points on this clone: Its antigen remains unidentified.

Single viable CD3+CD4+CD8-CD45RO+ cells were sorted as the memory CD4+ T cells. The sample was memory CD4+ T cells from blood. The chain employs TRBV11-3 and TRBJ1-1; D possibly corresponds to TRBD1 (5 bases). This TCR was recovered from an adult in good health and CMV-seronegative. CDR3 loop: CASSPRRVGGMRTEAFF. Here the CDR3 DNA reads TGTGCCAGCAGCCCCCGGCGAGTGGGGGGGATGAGGACTGAAGCTTTCTTT.